This T cell receptor beta chain is drawn from a study of T-cell reconstitution after alpha-beta-depleted transplantation in children. Unique molecular identifiers tagged the TCRbeta library. One entry per CDR3 protein, called by TCRdb with MiXCR from the PCR reads. The repertoire holds about 900,000 distinct CDR3 sequences, with around 30% as singletons. V lost 1 base and J lost 6, with 12 bases in between. The CDR3 runs 15 residues. Study-wide findings and caveats: T-cell numbers and diversity, one year after transplant, stemmed largely from T cells that were newly produced. At day 60, the high TCRbeta diversity found in some patients originated from recipient T cells and thymic progenitors that had survived.

Points on this clonotype: Its specificity is unknown.

The chain carries TRBV12-3 or TRBV12-4 and TRBJ2-2; D is perhaps TRBD1 (6 bases). The TCR comes from a boy in the first two years of life who had a stem cell transplant for SCID, so the T cells may come from the graft donor. The source was PBMCs, mostly from graft donor cells, collected 360 days after TCRalphabeta/CD19-depleted stem cell transplant. CDR3 DNA sequence: TGTGCCAGCAGTTTAGGTTGGGGACAAGCCGGGGAGCTGTTTTTT. Translated, it gives CASSLGWGQAGELFF.